Below are 21 T cell receptor beta chains sequenced from a single sample in a study of cytomegalovirus exposure and HLA in healthy donors. Clones were sequenced by immunoSEQ multiplex PCR, and TCRdb holds only the in-frame ones, with some missing. This sample has about 110,000 clones; roughly 90% occur once, and the top ten carry roughly 1.4%. Sequencing was performed on PBMCs. The source of these receptors is a woman in her twenties or thirties in good health and CMV-seropositive.

CDR3 amino acids: CASSPRGLADHNEQFF. CDR3 coding DNA: TGTGCCAGCAGCCCCCGGGGACTAGCGGATCACAATGAGCAGTTCTTC. The chain links TRBV9 to TRBJ2-1; 11 positions match TRBD2. The V gene's germline CDR1 is SGDLS and CDR2 YYNGEE. This CDR3 has 16 residues. With V trimmed by 4 bases and J by 5 bases, 8 bases remained unmatched.

The chain combines TRBV6-4 with TRBJ2-3; 14 bases are shared with TRBD2. From germline, CDR1 is MRHNA and CDR2 SNTAGT. The CDR3 covers 16 residues. The trim removed 0 bases at V and 4 bases at J, leaving 0 bases unmatched. In DNA form, the CDR3 reads TGTGCCAGCAGTGACTCGACTAGCGGGGGGGCAGATACGCAGTATTTT. Translation gives CASSDSTSGGADTQYF.

The genes are TRBV27 and TRBJ1-1; D possibly corresponds to TRBD1 (5 bases). Per germline, CDR1 MNHEY and CDR2 SMNVEV (reference sequence). This CDR3 is 15 amino acids long. The V end lost 2 bases, the J end lost 3 bases, and 13 bases lay between the germline ends. DNA of the CDR3: TGTGCCAGCAGTTTAGACGGGGGGAGAGACACTGAAGCTTTCTTT. Amino acids: CASSLDGGRDTEAFF.

The chain carries TRBV10-3 and TRBJ1-4, with D unclear. The germline V gene encodes CDR1 ENHRY and CDR2 SYGVKD. V gave up 11 bases and J gave up 8 bases, with 18 bases separating them. The CDR3 length is 13 residues. As DNA, the CDR3 is TGTGCCTCGCTCCGGGGTCCGGGGGAAAAACTGTTTTTT. This translates into CASLRGPGEKLFF.

J is TRBJ1-1 and V is TRBV7-9; D gene uncertain. CDR3 length equals 12 residues. Between the trimmed V and J ends, which lost 3 bases and 7 bases, there was a span of 9 bases. Per the germline V gene, CDR1 is SEHNR and CDR2 is FQNEAQ (reference sequence). The CDR3 sequence: CASSLRGLEAFF. DNA for the CDR3: TGTGCCAGCAGCTTGAGAGGGCTTGAAGCTTTCTTT.

This clone was detected once. The chain is built from TRBV6-1 and TRBJ1-5; 10 bases are a match to TRBD1. CDR1 is MNHNS, CDR2 SASEGT, per germline. Trimming removed 2 bases from V and 7 bases from J; junction bases left unmatched: 5. The CDR3 runs 15 residues. CDR3 nucleotides: TGTGCCAGCAGTGAACGACAGGGGGCTGGACAGCCCCAGCATTTT. Amino acids: CASSERQGAGQPQHF.

The chain couples TRBV2 to TRBJ2-7; the match to TRBD2 covers 11 bases. The V gene end was trimmed by 7 bases and the J gene end by 3 bases; junction bases not matched to a gene: 5. The CDR3 loop spans 14 amino acids. CDR1 and CDR2 (germline): SNHLY, FYNNEI. The DNA of the CDR3 is TGTGCCAGCAAACCTAGCGGGGGGTACTACGAGCAGTACTTC. Its protein product is CASKPSGGYYEQYF.

This clone occurred once. This chain links TRBV19 with TRBJ2-7; 7 nucleotides line up with TRBD1. The CDR3 sequence is 15 residues long. Germline V gene data show CDR1 as LNHDA and CDR2 as SQIVND (reference sequence). Unmatched junction bases numbered 11, after V lost 7 bases and J lost 2 bases. CDR3 protein: CASTPTGSGTYEQYF. The CDR3 DNA sequence: TGTGCCAGTACCCCGACAGGGTCGGGAACCTACGAGCAGTACTTC.

The chain recombines TRBV16 with TRBJ2-5; D is unresolved. Germline loops: CDR1 KGHSY, CDR2 FQNENV. The V end lost 0 bases, the J end lost 2 bases, and 7 bases lay between the germline ends. This CDR3 region has 14 residues. The CDR3 loop is CASSQSGRQETQYF. In DNA, the CDR3 is TGTGCCAGCAGCCAATCGGGCAGACAAGAGACCCAGTACTTC.

The chain combines TRBV2 with TRBJ2-1; a possible D gene is TRBD1 (6 bases). Trimming pared 6 bases from V and 1 base from J, leaving 10 bases between. The CDR3 runs 14 residues. Germline CDR1 and CDR2: SNHLY and FYNNEI. This chain's CDR3 is CASRNRVSYNEQFF. Here the CDR3 DNA reads TGTGCCAGCAGAAACAGGGTTTCCTACAATGAGCAGTTCTTC.

This clone has a single count. J is TRBJ2-3 and V is TRBV28, with D maybe TRBD1 (6 bases). In germline, CDR1 is MDHEN, CDR2 SYDVKM. There are 13 residues in the CDR3. V lost 6 bases, J lost 12 bases, and 19 bases lay in between. CDR3 in amino acids: CASSPGVRIIQYF. The CDR3 DNA reads TGTGCCAGCAGCCCAGGGGTGCGCATTATACAGTATTTT.

The chain employs TRBV6-1 and TRBJ1-5; D not resolved. This CDR3 is built from 13 residues. Trimming removed 6 bases at V and 4 bases at J, with 10 bases between. CDR1 is MNHNS, CDR2 SASEGT, per germline. CDR3 sequence reads: CASSQDWNQPQHF. The CDR3 DNA reads TGTGCCAGCAGCCAGGACTGGAATCAGCCCCAGCATTTT.

The V gene is TRBV28, the J gene TRBJ2-7; weak D call: TRBD2 (5 bases). The CDR3 contains 15 residues. The V end lost 2 bases, the J end lost 6 bases, and 17 bases lay between the germline ends. Germline V gene sequence: CDR1 MDHEN, CDR2 SYDVKM. The CDR3: CASSLRMRAYGEQYF. The DNA of the CDR3 is TGTGCCAGCAGTTTAAGGATGAGGGCCTACGGCGAGCAGTACTTC. The full variable domain, with the rest looked up from reference TRBV28 and TRBJ2-7, is DVKVTQSSRYLVKRTGEKVFLECVQDMDHENMFWYRQDPGLGLRLIYFSYDVKMKEKGDIPEGYSVSREKKERFSLILESASTNQTSMYLCASSLRMRAYGEQYFGPGTRLTVT.

The rearrangement uses TRBV5-4 and TRBJ2-1; weak D call: TRBD2 (6 bases). V dropped 0 bases and J dropped 9 bases, with 13 bases sitting between them. This CDR3 region has 14 residues. Germline V CDR1 and CDR2: SGHNT, YYREEE (reference sequence). The CDR3 coding sequence is TGTGCCAGCAGCTTGGCCGGGGCCGGGGGTGAGCAGTTCTTC. It codes for CASSLAGAGGEQFF.

The chain uses TRBV5-1 and TRBJ2-1; 7 nucleotides line up with TRBD2. The germline gives CDR1 SGHRS, CDR2 YFSETQ. CDR3 size: 13 residues. The ends lost 6 bases at V and 7 bases at J; junction bases unmatched: 7. The CDR3 nucleotides read TGCGCCAGCACGGCGGGAGTGGGAAATGAGCAGTTCTTC. Its translation is CASTAGVGNEQFF.

The V call is TRBV6-1, the J call TRBJ1-6, with D uncertain. V lost 10 bases, J lost 2 bases, and 12 bases lay in between. The V gene's germline CDR1 is MNHNS and CDR2 SASEGT. This CDR3 has 14 amino acids. In DNA form, the CDR3 reads TGTGCCACCTGGGGAGGCGCCTATAATTCACCCCTCCACTTT. Amino acid sequence: CATWGGAYNSPLHF.

CDR3 region: CSVEGGGASYNEQFF. Written as DNA, the CDR3 is TGCAGCGTTGAAGGGGGGGGAGCCTCCTACAATGAGCAGTTCTTC. This chain uses TRBV29-1 with TRBJ2-1; 7 bases are a match to TRBD2. The CDR3 covers 15 residues. Per germline, CDR1 SQVTM and CDR2 ANQGSEA. The J segment lost 0 bases and the V segment lost 1 base, leaving 3 bases of the junction unmatched.

Of note for this clone: Other DNA sequences in the same sample also yield this CDR3. The chain is built from TRBV11-3 and TRBJ2-2; 8 bases match TRBD1. CDR1 is SGHNT, CDR2 YENEEA, per germline. With V trimmed by 3 bases and J by 8 bases, 8 bases remained unmatched. The CDR3 totals 15 residues. The CDR3: CASSLGQGAGGELFF. For the CDR3, the DNA is TGTGCCAGCAGCTTGGGGCAGGGGGCAGGTGGGGAGCTGTTTTTT. The complete variable domain, with remaining parts taken from reference TRBV11-3 and TRBJ2-2, reads EAGVVQSPRYKIIEKKQPVAFWCNPISGHNTLYWYLQNLGQGPELLIRYENEEAVDDSQLPKDRFSAERLKGVDSTLKIQPAELGDSAVYLCASSLGQGAGGELFFGEGSRLTVL.

V and J are TRBV28 and TRBJ2-7, with 7 bases aligning to TRBD1. Germline trimming cut 5 bases from V and 3 bases from J; bases unmatched to any gene: 4. Germline CDR1 reads MDHEN; CDR2 reads SYDVKM. This CDR3 is built from 13 residues. The CDR3 sequence is CASSKTGVYEQYF. DNA of the CDR3: TGTGCCAGCAGTAAAACAGGGGTCTACGAGCAGTACTTC.

The chain employs TRBV5-1 and TRBJ1-1; D unresolved. Trimming removed 0 bases from V and 8 bases from J, with 11 bases in between. The CDR3 sequence is 13 residues long. The germline V gene has CDR1 SGHRS and CDR2 YFSETQ. DNA of the CDR3: TGCGCCAGCAGCTTGGCCGGGAGAGAGGAAGCTTTCTTT. As protein: CASSLAGREEAFF.

This chain connects TRBV5-4 to TRBJ1-2, with unresolved D. The CDR3 sequence is 14 residues long. Germline lookup yields CDR1 SGHNT and CDR2 YYREEE (reference sequence). Trimming cost V 0 bases and J 4 bases, with 10 bases left between them. The CDR3 DNA sequence: TGTGCCAGCAGCTTGGGTGGGCAGGCCTATGGCTACACCTTC. Translating gives CASSLGGQAYGYTF.